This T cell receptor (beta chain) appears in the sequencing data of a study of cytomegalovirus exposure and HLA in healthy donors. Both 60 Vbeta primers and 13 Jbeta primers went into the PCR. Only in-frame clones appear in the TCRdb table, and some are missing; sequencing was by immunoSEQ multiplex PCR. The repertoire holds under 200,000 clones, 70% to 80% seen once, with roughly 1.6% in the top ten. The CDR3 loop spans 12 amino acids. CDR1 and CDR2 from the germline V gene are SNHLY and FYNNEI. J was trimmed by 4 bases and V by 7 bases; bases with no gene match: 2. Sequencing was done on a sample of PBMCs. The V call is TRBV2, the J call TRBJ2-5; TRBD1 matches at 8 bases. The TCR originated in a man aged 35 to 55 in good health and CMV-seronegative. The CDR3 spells CASNDRGETQYF. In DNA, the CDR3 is TGTGCCAGCAACGACAGGGGAGAGACCCAGTACTTC. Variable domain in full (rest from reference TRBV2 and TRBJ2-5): EPEVTQTPSHQVTQMGQEVILRCVPISNHLYFYWYRQILGQKVEFLVSFYNNEISEKSEIFDDQFSVERPDGSNFTLKIRSTKLEDSAMYFCASNDRGETQYFGPGTRLLVL.